A selection of T cell receptor beta chains follows, all from one sample in a study of blood T cells in healthy people across ages. TCRdb re-called the 5' RACE reads through MiXCR, storing one row per CDR3 protein. In the table there are approximately 830,000 distinct CDR3 sequences, about 62% of which are singletons. The sample was blood. The receptor set was obtained from a man aged 25 to 40 in good health. The CDR3 runs from the conserved cysteine through the conserved F or W. The order of the fields is CDR3 protein, V gene, CDR3 length.

CDR3: CASNQNRGQETQYF
V: TRBV14
length: 14

CDR3: CASSQVKDSRGDTQYF
V: TRBV4-3
length: 16

CDR3: CASIGQNPYNEQFF
V: TRBV27
length: 14

CDR3: CASLRQGLRKQFF
V: TRBV28
length: 13

CDR3: CACYGGDSYEQYF
V: TRBV5-5
length: 13

CDR3: CASRSDRVRQYF
V: TRBV28
length: 12

CDR3: CAISESVEGFYGYTF
V: TRBV10-3
length: 15

CDR3: CASSLTGGSGLAGAYEQYF
V: TRBV7-9
length: 19

CDR3: CASSQRGDRTDTQYF
V: TRBV27
length: 15

CDR3: CASTPRGGYQSGYTF
V: TRBV12-3/TRBV12-4
length: 15

CDR3: CASSPLTGFYYEQYF
V: TRBV27
length: 15

CDR3: CASSLQAGGRTQYF
V: TRBV4-3
length: 14

CDR3: CSARGGPDDYEQYF
V: TRBV20-1
length: 14

CDR3: CSVEDPWGRDIQTKNIQYF
V: TRBV29-1
length: 19

CDR3: CASSPTAGRADTQYF
V: TRBV7-3
length: 15

CDR3: CATRPKPGQGDEQYF
V: TRBV24-1
length: 15

CDR3: CASSFGQTLNEQFF
V: TRBV5-1
length: 14

CDR3: CASTTGTSTEQYF
V: TRBV7-9
length: 13

CDR3: CASSLTGTPRTYNEQFF
V: TRBV5-5
length: 17

CDR3: CASSLRGTGVEQYF
V: TRBV7-8
length: 14

CDR3: CASSPRLRYDTQYF
V: TRBV27
length: 14

CDR3: CSASSLASGGEYETQYF
V: TRBV20-1
length: 17

CDR3: CASSLDSAGDNEQFF
V: TRBV7-9
length: 15

CDR3: CASGLDVNYGYTF
V: TRBV7-2
length: 13

CDR3: CASSHRRRDSPYEQYF
V: TRBV4-3
length: 16

CDR3: CAISESMQGRDEQYF
V: TRBV10-3
length: 15

CDR3: CASGAEQPQHF
V: TRBV3-1
length: 11

CDR3: CATSRAGLSYEQYF
V: TRBV15
length: 14

CDR3: CATSDSPGSGSFF
V: TRBV24-1
length: 13

CDR3: CASSSSGWGSYEQYF
V: TRBV7-8
length: 15

CDR3: CSARRDTSYEQYF
V: TRBV20-1
length: 13

CDR3: CASSSRGHTYEQYF
V: TRBV5-1
length: 14

CDR3: CASSQEEKRGGGETQYF
V: TRBV4-2
length: 17

CDR3: CASSSGLAGATGELFF
V: TRBV7-3
length: 16

CDR3: CASSPTGWDEQFF
V: TRBV4-2
length: 13

CDR3: CASSPRTTPTGELFF
V: TRBV9
length: 15